Below, 6 T cell receptor beta chains from the same sample are listed, as sequenced in a study of CD8 T cells in cerebrospinal fluid in Alzheimer's disease. For each CDR3 protein, TCRdb gives one entry from its re-call of the 10x single-cell sequencing reads, without DNA. The table lists about 1,600 distinct CDR3 sequences. The sample was cerebrospinal fluid. The receptors shown here come from a human donor with mild cognitive impairment.

Considering frequency, this clonotype is large. This chain connects TRBV5-1 to TRBJ2-7. The germline V gene encodes CDR1 SGHRS and CDR2 YFSETQ. The CDR3 totals 13 residues. The chain's CDR3 is CASSLGFNYEQYF. The full variable domain, with the rest looked up from reference TRBV5-1 and TRBJ2-7, is KAGVTQTPRYLIKTRGQQVTLSCSPISGHRSVSWYQQTPGQGLQFLFEYFSETQRNKGNFPGRFSGRQFSNSRSEMNVSTLELGDSALYLCASSLGFNYEQYFGPGTRLTVT.

Frequency places this clonotype as medium-sized (0.01 to 0.1%). The V and J genes are TRBV20-1 and TRBJ2-2; with no DNA, the TCRdb D assignment of TRBD2 cannot be verified. The CDR3 consists of 16 residues. The germline gives CDR1 DFQATT, CDR2 SNEGSKA (reference sequence). This CDR3 reads CSAPTGTSGSTGELFF.

Frequency places this clonotype as medium-sized. The V gene is TRBV5-4, the J gene TRBJ2-7. Germline V gives CDR1 SGHNT, CDR2 YYREEE (reference sequence). The CDR3 contains 13 residues. CDR3 sequence: CASSLPSSYEQYF.

In terms of frequency, this clonotype is medium-sized. V usage is TRBV29-1 and J usage is TRBJ2-1. This CDR3 is 11 amino acids long. The germline gives CDR1 SQVTM, CDR2 ANQGSEA. The CDR3 here is CSVVSWDEQFF.

The chain couples TRBV6-2 or TRBV6-3 to TRBJ2-1; TCRdb returns TRBD1, unconfirmable since there is no DNA. The CDR3 has 13 residues. Germline V gene sequence: CDR1 MNHEY, CDR2 SVGEGT. CDR3 in amino acids: CASEPGSFNEQFF.

This clonotype is identified as medium-sized from frequency. The chain combines TRBV14 with TRBJ1-2; TCRdb selects TRBD1, and the lack of DNA leaves this call unchecked. Per the germline V gene, CDR1 is SGHDN and CDR2 is FVKESK. The CDR3 loop spans 14 amino acids. The CDR3 protein is CASSQGQGYDGYTF.